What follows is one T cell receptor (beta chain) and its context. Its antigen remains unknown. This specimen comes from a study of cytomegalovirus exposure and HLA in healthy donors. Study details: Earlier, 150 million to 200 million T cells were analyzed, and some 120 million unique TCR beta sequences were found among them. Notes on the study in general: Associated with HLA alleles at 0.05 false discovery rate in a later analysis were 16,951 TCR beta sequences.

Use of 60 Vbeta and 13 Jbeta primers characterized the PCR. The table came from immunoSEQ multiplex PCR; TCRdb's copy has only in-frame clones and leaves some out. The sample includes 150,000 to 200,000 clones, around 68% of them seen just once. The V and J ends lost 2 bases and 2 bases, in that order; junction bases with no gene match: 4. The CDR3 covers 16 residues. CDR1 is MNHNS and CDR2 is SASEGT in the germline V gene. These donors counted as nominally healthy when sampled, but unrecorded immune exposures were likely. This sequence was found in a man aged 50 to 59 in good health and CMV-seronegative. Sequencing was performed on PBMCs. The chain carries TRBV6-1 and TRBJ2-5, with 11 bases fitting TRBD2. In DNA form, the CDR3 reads TGTGCCAGCAGTGAACTAGCGGGGGGAGGGCAAGAGACCCAGTACTTC. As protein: CASSELAGGGQETQYF.